The 8 T cell receptor beta chains given below trace back to one sample, sequenced in a study of T cell changes during pregnancy in multiple sclerosis (dated by TCRdb to between 2018 and 2021). The library was generated by the immunoSEQ multiplex PCR assay. TCRdb carries this immuneACCESS record with in-frame sequences only. Its versions omit some clonotypes, under half of them owing to an unresolved V gene in the studies checked, with the rest unexplained. The sample table records some 64,000 clones; 92% of these occur just once. The ten largest clones take up more than 1.4% of the sample. The material was peripheral blood, obtained after pregnancy. The receptors originated from a female donor with multiple sclerosis, enrolled in a pregnancy study.

The V and J genes are TRBV5-4 and TRBJ2-7; D might be TRBD1 (6 bases). The V end lost 0 bases, the J end lost 6 bases, and 13 bases lay between the germline ends. The germline V gene has CDR1 SGHNT and CDR2 YYREEE (reference sequence). This CDR3 is 14 amino acids long. The CDR3 DNA sequence: TGTGCCAGCAGCTTGGGAGGGGGTCGGGGCGAGCAGTACTTC. Amino acid sequence: CASSLGGGRGEQYF. Drawing the rest from reference TRBV5-4 and TRBJ2-7, the complete variable domain is ETGVTQSPTHLIKTRGQQVTLRCSSQSGHNTVSWYQQALGQGPQFIFQYYREEENGRGNFPPRFSGLQFPNYSSELNVNALELDDSALYLCASSLGGGRGEQYFGPGTRLTVT.

The chain has TRBV19 and TRBJ1-2, with TRBD1 matching 7 bases. The CDR3 runs 13 residues. The ends lost 5 bases at V and 3 bases at J; junction bases unmatched: 3. The germline gives CDR1 LNHDA, CDR2 SQIVND (reference sequence). The CDR3 loop reads CASSSTGYYGYTF. CDR3 sequence (DNA): TGTGCCAGTAGTTCGACAGGGTACTATGGCTACACCTTC.

The chain links TRBV10-2 to TRBJ1-3; 11 bases agree with TRBD1. This CDR3 comprises 15 residues. J lost 2 bases, V lost 5 bases, and 2 bases had no gene match. CDR1 WSHSY and CDR2 SAAADI come from the germline V gene. CDR3 loop: CASSRDRGTGNTIYF. The CDR3 DNA reads TGCGCCAGCAGTCGGGACAGGGGGACTGGAAACACCATATATTTT.

J is TRBJ2-4 and V is TRBV27; D gene ambiguous. Trimming took off 2 bases at V and 1 base at J, with 30 bases between the two ends. This CDR3 comprises 22 residues. Germline V lookup: CDR1 MNHEY, CDR2 SMNVEV (reference sequence). CDR3: CASSLISPEFELALLAKNIQYF. In nucleotides, the CDR3 is TGTGCCAGCAGTTTAATTAGCCCGGAGTTTGAGTTAGCCTTACTGGCCAAAAACATTCAGTACTTC.

The rearrangement links TRBV11-1 to TRBJ2-3, with a tentative D call TRBD1 (6 bases). Trimming cost V 8 bases and J 4 bases, with 16 bases left between them. The CDR3 has 14 residues. Germline assignment: CDR1 SGHAT and CDR2 FQDESV (reference sequence). The CDR3 reads CASGKTGASDTQYF. The CDR3 DNA reads as TGTGCCAGCGGGAAGACAGGAGCCTCAGATACGCAGTATTTT.

V and J are TRBV29-1 and TRBJ2-1; 8 positions match TRBD2. The CDR3 runs 13 residues. Trimming cost V 5 bases and J 5 bases; bases outside gene matches: 5. The V gene's germline CDR1 is SQVTM and CDR2 ANQGSEA. The CDR3 DNA follows: TGCAGCGTTTCACGGGAGGGAAACAATGAGCAGTTCTTC. Translating it yields CSVSREGNNEQFF.

The chain couples TRBV5-6 to TRBJ2-1; 7 bases match TRBD2. Germline V gives CDR1 SGHDT, CDR2 YYEEEE. The CDR3 contains 16 residues. V was pared by 4 bases and J by 0 bases, with 7 bases of the junction left unmatched. CDR3 region: CASSPQGGSSYNEQFF. The CDR3 bases are TGTGCCAGCAGCCCCCAAGGCGGGAGCTCCTACAATGAGCAGTTCTTC.

This chain uses TRBV19 with TRBJ2-3, with 8 bases identical to TRBD1. Germline values: CDR1 LNHDA, CDR2 SQIVND (reference sequence). This CDR3 is built from 16 residues. V was clipped by 3 bases and J by 2 bases; unmatched bases: 7. The CDR3 loop reads CASSIEGRGPTDTQYF. The CDR3 DNA is TGTGCCAGTAGTATTGAGGGCAGGGGGCCCACAGATACGCAGTATTTT. The variable domain in full, completed from reference TRBV19 and TRBJ2-3, reads DGGITQSPKYLFRKEGQNVTLSCEQNLNHDAMYWYRQDPGQGLRLIYYSQIVNDFQKGDIAEGYSVSREKKESFPLTVTSAQKNPTAFYLCASSIEGRGPTDTQYFGPGTRLTVL.